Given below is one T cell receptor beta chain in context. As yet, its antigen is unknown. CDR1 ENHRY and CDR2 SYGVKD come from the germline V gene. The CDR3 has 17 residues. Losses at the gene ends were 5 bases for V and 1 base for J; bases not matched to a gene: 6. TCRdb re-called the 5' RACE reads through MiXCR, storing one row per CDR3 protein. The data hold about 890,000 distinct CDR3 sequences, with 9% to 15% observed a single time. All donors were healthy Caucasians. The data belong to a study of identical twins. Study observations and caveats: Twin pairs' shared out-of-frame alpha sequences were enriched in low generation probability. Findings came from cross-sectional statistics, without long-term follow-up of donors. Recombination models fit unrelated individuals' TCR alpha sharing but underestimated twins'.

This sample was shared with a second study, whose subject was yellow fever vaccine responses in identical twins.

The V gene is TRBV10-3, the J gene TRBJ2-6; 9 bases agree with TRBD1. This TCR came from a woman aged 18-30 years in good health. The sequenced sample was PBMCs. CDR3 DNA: TGTGCCATCAGTTTGGACAGGGGAGATTCTGGGGCCAACGTCCTGACTTTC. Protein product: CAISLDRGDSGANVLTF.